The 3 T cell receptor beta chains below were found in one sample sequenced in a study of memory CD4+ T cells and cytomegalovirus serostatus. Single viable CD3+CD4+CD8-CD45RO+ cells were sorted as the memory CD4+ T cells. Method: immunoSEQ multiplex PCR; TCRdb's copy keeps in-frame clones and lacks some. This table holds about 41,000 clones, 75% to 85% found once. The sample taken for sequencing was memory CD4+ T cells from blood. These receptors all stem from an adult in good health and CMV-seronegative.

This sequence joins TRBV2 and TRBJ2-7; tentatively, D is TRBD1 (5 bases). Trimming cost V 2 bases and J 2 bases, with 7 bases left between them. CDR3 length equals 13 residues. Germline V gene data show CDR1 as SNHLY and CDR2 as FYNNEI. The CDR3 DNA follows: TGTGCCAGCAGTGAAAGGGGTACCTACGAGCAGTACTTC. This encodes CASSERGTYEQYF.

This clone was seen just once. The V call is TRBV6-1, the J call TRBJ1-1; 7 bases are a match to TRBD1. Germline loops: CDR1 MNHNS, CDR2 SASEGT. The length of the CDR3 is 14 residues. The trim removed 6 bases at V and 3 bases at J, leaving 7 bases unmatched. The CDR3 sequence is CASREGQKDTEAFF. The CDR3 DNA is TGTGCCAGCAGGGAGGGACAGAAAGACACTGAAGCTTTCTTT.

This clone appeared a single time. The genes are TRBV7-2 and TRBJ1-2, with D perhaps TRBD1 (6 bases). Trimming cost V 5 bases and J 3 bases, with 16 bases left between them. Germline V gene lookup returns CDR1 SGHTA and CDR2 FQGNSA. The CDR3 extends over 15 amino acids. The CDR3 region has the DNA TGTGCCAGCAGCCCAAGGCCCTCAGGGGACTATGGCTACACCTTC. Its protein is CASSPRPSGDYGYTF.